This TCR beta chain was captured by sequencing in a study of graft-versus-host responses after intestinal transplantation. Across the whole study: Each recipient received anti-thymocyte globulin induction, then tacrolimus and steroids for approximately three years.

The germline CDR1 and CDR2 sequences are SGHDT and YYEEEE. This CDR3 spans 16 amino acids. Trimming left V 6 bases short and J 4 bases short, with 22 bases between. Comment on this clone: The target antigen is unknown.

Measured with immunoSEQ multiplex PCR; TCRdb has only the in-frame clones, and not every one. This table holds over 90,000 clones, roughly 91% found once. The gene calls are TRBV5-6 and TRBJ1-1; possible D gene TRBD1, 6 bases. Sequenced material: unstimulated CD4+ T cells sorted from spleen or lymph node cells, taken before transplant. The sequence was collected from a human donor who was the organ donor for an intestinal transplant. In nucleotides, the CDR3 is TGTGCCAGCAACCCCCCGGGGGGCGGACTTCGCACTGAAGCTTTCTTT. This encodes CASNPPGGGLRTEAFF.